The 22 T cell receptor beta chains given below trace back to one sample, sequenced in a study of identical twins (dated by TCRdb to 2016 to 2018). The library was built by means of 5' RACE. Sequencing relied on an Illumina HiSeq 2000. TCRdb trimmed public reads at Q25 via fastp, called clones via MiXCR and kept in-frame beta chains. Each record represents a unique CDR3 protein, reported with the most common genes and DNA among its rows. The sample table lists roughly 630,000 distinct CDR3 sequences, about 7.6% of them with a count of one. The top ten constitute roughly 1.5% of the sample. The same specimen was also included in a second study, on yellow fever vaccine responses in identical twins.

The sample consisted of PBMCs. All receptors come from a woman aged 18-35 years in good health.

The chain has TRBV21-1 and TRBJ2-5; the D segment call TRBD1 is taken from the table without a DNA check. TRBV21-1 represents a pseudogene. The CDR3 length is 16 residues. CDR3 DNA: TGTGCCAGCAGCACCTGGGACAGGGGGATCCAAGAGACCCAGTACTTC. It encodes CASSTWDRGIQETQYF.

This clonotype was recorded at least ten times. The chain is built from TRBV7-2 and TRBJ1-2; D is ambiguous. The germline V gene encodes CDR1 SGHTA and CDR2 FQGNSA. The V end was cut by 2 bases, the J end by 6 bases, with 10 bases between. The CDR3 loop spans 13 amino acids. CDR3 sequence reads: CASSLLLRNGYTF. The DNA of the CDR3 is TGTGCCAGCAGCTTACTACTGAGAAATGGCTACACCTTC.

At least ten counts were recorded for this clonotype. The chain recombines TRBV28 with TRBJ1-3; D unclear. V was shortened by 5 bases and J by 5 bases, with 16 bases between the two germline ends. Germline CDR1 reads MDHEN; CDR2 reads SYDVKM. The CDR3 is 15 residues long. The CDR3 protein is CASSLLPGGRNTIYF. The CDR3 bases are TGTGCCAGCAGTCTTCTCCCGGGTGGGCGAAACACCATATATTTT.

This clonotype was picked up a small number of times. The chain is built from TRBV10-3 and TRBJ2-1; a possible D gene is TRBD1 (5 bases). Trimming left V 2 bases short and J 0 bases short, with 8 bases between. The CDR3 is made up of 15 amino acids. Germline values: CDR1 ENHRY, CDR2 SYGVKD. CDR3 DNA: TGTGCCATCAGTGAGAGACAGAGCTCCTACAATGAGCAGTTCTTC. The encoded protein is CAISERQSSYNEQFF.

The sample holds a few counts of this clonotype. The chain is built from TRBV9 and TRBJ2-7; D is unclear. The germline V gene has CDR1 SGDLS and CDR2 YYNGEE. The ends were cut back, 0 bases at V and 5 bases at J, with 12 bases in the middle. The CDR3 extends over 14 amino acids. In DNA form, the CDR3 reads TGTGCCAGCAGCGTAGCCGCCCCCGGCCACGAGCAGTACTTC. Amino acid sequence: CASSVAAPGHEQYF.

The rearrangement links TRBV9 to TRBJ2-6; the D gene is possibly TRBD1 (5 bases). The CDR3 is 17 residues long. V dropped 3 bases and J dropped 0 bases, with 13 bases sitting between them. CDR1 SGDLS and CDR2 YYNGEE come from the germline V gene. The CDR3 DNA reads as TGTGCCAGCAGCGGCCGGCGACAGCTCTCTGGGGCCAACGTCCTGACTTTC. Translation gives CASSGRRQLSGANVLTF.

At least ten counts were recorded for this clonotype. The chain uses TRBV4-1 and TRBJ2-1; D perhaps matches TRBD1 (6 bases). The CDR3 has 12 amino acids. The germline V gene has CDR1 MGHRA and CDR2 YSYEKL. V lost 4 bases, J lost 8 bases, and 9 bases lay in between. The CDR3 sequence is CASSPRGYEQFF. The CDR3, as DNA: TGCGCCAGCAGCCCCAGGGGTTATGAGCAGTTCTTC.

This clonotype was counted only a few times. The chain employs TRBV12-3 or TRBV12-4 and TRBJ1-1; no clear D. V lost 4 bases and J lost 1, with 10 bases in between. This CDR3 region has 14 residues. The chain's CDR3 is CASSSQLTNTEAFF. As DNA, the CDR3 is TGTGCCAGCAGTTCACAGTTGACGAACACTGAAGCTTTCTTT.

The V and J genes are TRBV3-1 and TRBJ1-5; D uncertain. The ends were cut back, 1 base at V and 4 bases at J, with 8 bases in the middle. This CDR3 comprises 14 residues. CDR1 is LGHDT, CDR2 YNNKEL, per germline (reference sequence). CDR3 region: CASSQGVLNQPQHF. The CDR3 region has the DNA TGTGCCAGCAGCCAAGGAGTTCTGAATCAGCCCCAGCATTTT.

The chain recombines TRBV20-1 with TRBJ1-3; D may be TRBD1 (6 bases). The CDR3 runs to 14 residues. CDR1 is DFQATT, CDR2 SNEGSKA, per germline (reference sequence). V shed 1 base and J shed 1 base, with 8 bases lying between them. The CDR3 DNA follows: TGCAGTGCTAGAGCGGGGGCTTCTGGAAACACCATATATTTT. Translation: CSARAGASGNTIYF.

This clonotype showed up just a few times. The J gene is TRBJ2-3, the V gene TRBV12-3 or TRBV12-4, with 9 nucleotides matching TRBD1. J was trimmed by 5 bases and V by 7 bases; bases with no gene match: 13. CDR3 length: 16 amino acids. The CDR3 DNA reads as TGTGCCAGCATCCGTGGACAGGGGTGGGGGGGAGATACGCAGTATTTT. This codes for CASIRGQGWGGDTQYF.

This clonotype was observed a handful of times. The chain is built from TRBV27 and TRBJ1-1; 7 bases align to TRBD1. V trimming: 7 bases; J trimming: 7 bases; junction bases outside the gene matches: 15. Germline V gene data show CDR1 as MNHEY and CDR2 as SMNVEV (reference sequence). The CDR3 runs to 15 residues. CDR3 in amino acids: CASIRQGPNTGEAFF. In DNA form, the CDR3 reads TGTGCCAGCATACGACAGGGCCCTAACACTGGTGAAGCTTTCTTT.

This clonotype was observed a handful of times. The chain couples TRBV7-9 to TRBJ2-3; TRBD2 agrees at 9 bases. Germline V gives CDR1 SEHNR, CDR2 FQNEAQ (reference sequence). CDR3 length: 15 residues. The J segment lost 4 bases and the V segment lost 5 bases, leaving 7 bases of the junction unmatched. CDR3 in amino acids: CASSLPSGAADTQYF. CDR3 sequence (DNA): TGTGCCAGCAGCCTCCCTAGCGGGGCGGCAGATACGCAGTATTTT.

This clonotype was seen a few times. V is TRBV12-3 or TRBV12-4 and J is TRBJ1-2; 9 nucleotides agree with TRBD1. The CDR3 is made up of 13 amino acids. V lost 6 bases to trimming and J lost 8 bases; unmatched junction nucleotides: 7. The CDR3 DNA follows: TGTGCCAGCAGCCCCACAGGGGGCCGGGGCTACACCTTC. It is translated as CASSPTGGRGYTF.

In this sample, this clonotype turned up a few times. The chain is built from TRBV10-2 and TRBJ2-2, with a possible D match to TRBD1 (5 bases). Germline V gene sequence: CDR1 WSHSY, CDR2 SAAADI. Trimming left V 4 bases short and J 1 base short, with 10 bases between. The CDR3 has 15 amino acids. The CDR3 DNA reads as TGCGCCAGCAGTGCTGACAGCCTGAACACCGGGGAGCTGTTTTTT. This translates into CASSADSLNTGELFF.

Only a few counts were recorded for this clonotype. The gene calls are TRBV10-3 and TRBJ2-3; 7 bases are a match to TRBD1. Germline CDR1 ENHRY, CDR2 SYGVKD. V trimming: 6 bases; J trimming: 2 bases; junction bases outside the gene matches: 14. The CDR3 length is 17 residues. As DNA, the CDR3 is TGTGCCATCAGGAAACAGGGGCGCCTTACTCTCACAGATACGCAGTATTTT. This encodes CAIRKQGRLTLTDTQYF.

This clonotype was seen repeatedly, ten times or more. This chain uses TRBV15 with TRBJ1-5, with unresolved D. CDR1 and CDR2 from the germline V gene are LNHNV and YYDKDF (reference sequence). The ends were cut back, 4 bases at V and 4 bases at J, with 8 bases in the middle. The CDR3 loop spans 13 amino acids. The CDR3, as DNA: TGTGCCACCAGCATATCACCGAATCAGCCCCAGCATTTT. It codes for CATSISPNQPQHF.

This chain links TRBV5-1 with TRBJ1-5; a possible D gene is TRBD1 (6 bases). Deletions cut 0 bases from V and 5 bases from J, with 12 bases between. The CDR3 runs to 15 residues. CDR1 is SGHRS and CDR2 is YFSETQ in the germline V gene. In nucleotides, the CDR3 is TGCGCCAGCAGCTTGGAGGCAGGGGCGCATCAGCCCCAGCATTTT. Translating it yields CASSLEAGAHQPQHF.

This clonotype has just a few counts. V usage is TRBV20-1 and J usage is TRBJ2-1; D ambiguous. The CDR3 consists of 14 residues. Germline V lookup: CDR1 DFQATT, CDR2 SNEGSKA (reference sequence). Trimming took off 3 bases at V and 5 bases at J, with 14 bases between the two ends. CDR3 amino acids: CSASSVTSNNEQFF. The CDR3, as DNA: TGCAGTGCTAGTTCTGTGACGTCCAACAATGAGCAGTTCTTC.

In its sample, this clonotype was seen a few times. The CDR3 nucleotides read TGTGCCAGCAGTTCAAGCGACCACAGCAAAGCTAACTATGGCTACACCTTC. It encodes CASSSSDHSKANYGYTF. The gene calls are TRBV12-3 or TRBV12-4 and TRBJ1-2; D is ambiguous. The V end lost 4 bases, the J end lost 0 bases, and 18 bases lay between the germline ends. The CDR3 loop spans 17 amino acids.

The rearrangement links TRBV7-6 to TRBJ2-5, with a tentative D call TRBD1 (6 bases). V dropped 5 bases and J dropped 3 bases, with 19 bases sitting between them. This CDR3 comprises 16 residues. Germline V gene data show CDR1 as SGHVS and CDR2 as FNYEAQ. CDR3: CASSPLQGIREETQYF. The CDR3 coding sequence is TGTGCCAGCAGCCCTCTACAGGGAATACGGGAAGAGACCCAGTACTTC.

This clonotype was picked up a small number of times. The rearrangement links TRBV4-1 to TRBJ2-3; 9 nucleotides line up with TRBD1. Trimming took 2 bases from V and 6 from J; bases not matched to a gene: 3. The CDR3 contains 14 residues. Germline V CDR1 and CDR2: MGHRA, YSYEKL. The CDR3 loop reads CASSQRTGADTQYF. CDR3 coding DNA: TGCGCCAGCAGCCAAAGGACAGGGGCCGATACGCAGTATTTT.